Shown below are 24 T cell receptor beta chains from a single sample sequenced in a study of T-cell memory formation after mild COVID-19. In TCRdb, the 5' RACE reads were re-called with MiXCR into one record per CDR3 protein. The table lists 530,000 or so distinct CDR3 sequences, around 15% of them singletons. Specimen: PBMCs or a T cell subset sorted from them (not recorded which). The receptors here all came from an adult woman who had mild COVID-19 (a few samples of this study predate the infection). Cell type and time point are not known.

The CDR3 loop is CASSFRGERGTDTQYF. The DNA of the CDR3 is TGTGCCAGCAGTTTTCGGGGGGAGAGAGGCACAGATACGCAGTATTTT. This sequence joins TRBV6-5 and TRBJ2-3; 7 bases fit TRBD2. The V and J ends lost 4 bases and 1 base, in that order; junction bases with no gene match: 8. CDR1 is MNHEY and CDR2 is SVGAGI in the germline V gene. This CDR3 region has 16 residues.

The chain is built from TRBV18 and TRBJ1-4; perhaps TRBD1 as D (6 bases). There are 14 residues in the CDR3. Germline CDR1 is KGHSH and CDR2 is LQKENI. Trimming took 2 bases from V and 8 from J, leaving 12 bases between them. The DNA for the CDR3 is TGTGCCAGCTCACCAGGAAGACAGGAAGAAAAACTGTTTTTT. Its translation: CASSPGRQEEKLFF.

This clonotype was recorded a few times. The rearrangement uses TRBV29-1 and TRBJ2-7; 9 bases line up with TRBD1. CDR3 size: 15 residues. From germline, CDR1 is SQVTM and CDR2 ANQGSEA. Trimming removed 3 bases from V and 6 bases from J; junction bases left unmatched: 12. The CDR3 DNA reads as TGCAGCGTTGAGCCCAGGGGACAGGGTGAGCCCGAGCAGTACTTC. Translating it yields CSVEPRGQGEPEQYF.

V gene TRBV11-2 combines with J gene TRBJ2-3, with D perhaps TRBD1 (5 bases). This CDR3 spans 15 amino acids. Deletions cut 0 bases from V and 6 bases from J, with 13 bases between. Germline V lookup: CDR1 SGHAT, CDR2 FQNNGV. The CDR3 DNA follows: TGTGCCAGCAGCTTAGAGTGGGGCCCTGCGGATACGCAGTATTTT. Its protein is CASSLEWGPADTQYF.

The genes are TRBV6-2 or TRBV6-3 and TRBJ1-4; 8 nucleotides align to TRBD1. With 7 bases clipped from V and 4 bases from J, the junction kept 5 bases outside the gene matches. The CDR3 is 14 amino acids. Germline assignment: CDR1 MNHEY and CDR2 SVGEGT. The CDR3 nucleotides are TGTGCCAGCAACGACAGGGGAGTTAATGAAAAACTGTTTTTT. Residues: CASNDRGVNEKLFF.

The gene calls are TRBV5-1 and TRBJ2-5; 14 bases fit TRBD2. Per germline, CDR1 SGHRS and CDR2 YFSETQ. With V trimmed by 4 bases and J by 4 bases, 9 bases remained unmatched. CDR3 size: 17 residues. For the CDR3, the DNA is TGCGCCAGCAGCCCTCGGGGGACTAGCGGGAGAGCAGAGACCCAGTACTTC. Amino acid sequence: CASSPRGTSGRAETQYF.

As to this clonotype: The germline gene is not matched at one end of the junction; a read error may be the cause. The chain has TRBV10-2 and TRBJ1-1, with 7 bases aligning to TRBD1. The germline V gene encodes CDR1 WSHSY and CDR2 SAAADI. This CDR3 region has 12 residues. In nucleotides, the CDR3 is TGCGACAGCACGGGACAGCCCACTGAAGCTTTCTTT. This translates into CDSTGQPTEAFF.

The V call is TRBV5-5, the J call TRBJ1-2, with D unresolved. V was clipped by 0 bases and J by 7 bases, with 10 bases between them. CDR3 length: 13 amino acids. Germline CDR1 SGHKS, CDR2 YYEKEE (reference sequence). Written as DNA, the CDR3 is TGTGCCAGCAGCTTGGCCTTCGGGGTTGGCTACACCTTC. Translating it yields CASSLAFGVGYTF.

This clonotype was seen a single time. The genes are TRBV10-3 and TRBJ1-1; D uncertain. V lost 0 bases and J 6 bases, leaving 17 bases between the germline ends. In germline, CDR1 is ENHRY, CDR2 SYGVKD. CDR3 size: 16 residues. CDR3 sequence (DNA): TGTGCCATCAGTGAGTCAGGTCGGCGGACGGGCGCTGAAGCTTTCTTT. Its protein is CAISESGRRTGAEAFF.

This clonotype was counted between two and nine times. The genes are TRBV28 and TRBJ2-7, with 7 bases that match TRBD1. The CDR3 consists of 17 residues. Losses at the gene ends were 6 bases for V and 0 bases for J; bases not matched to a gene: 14. Germline CDR1 is MDHEN and CDR2 is SYDVKM. The CDR3 loop is CASSPGTAHLSSYEQYF. CDR3 coding DNA: TGTGCCAGCAGCCCAGGGACAGCTCACCTTAGCTCCTACGAGCAGTACTTC.

J is TRBJ2-1 and V is TRBV7-6, with TRBD1 as a possible D gene (6 bases). Trimming left V 0 bases short and J 0 bases short, with 12 bases between. There are 17 residues in the CDR3. Germline V gene data show CDR1 as SGHVS and CDR2 as FNYEAQ. The CDR3: CASSLAAVGGSYNEQFF. Here the CDR3 DNA reads TGTGCCAGCAGCTTAGCGGCGGTAGGGGGCTCCTACAATGAGCAGTTCTTC.

The rearrangement uses TRBV7-2 and TRBJ2-1; D is unclear. This CDR3 has 14 residues. The V gene lost 4 bases and the J gene lost 10 bases, with 17 bases spanning the gap. CDR1 is SGHTA, CDR2 FQGNSA, per germline. The CDR3 coding sequence is TGTGCCAGCAGCTCCGCGATGCTCCGGGCCGAGCAGTTCTTC. Its translation is CASSSAMLRAEQFF.

This sequence joins TRBV4-1 and TRBJ2-1, with D possibly TRBD1 on 6 matching bases. V was shortened by 4 bases and J by 9 bases, with 16 bases between the two germline ends. CDR1 is MGHRA and CDR2 is YSYEKL in the germline V gene. The CDR3 covers 14 residues. The CDR3 is CASSPMGVGGEQFF. The CDR3 coding sequence is TGCGCCAGCAGCCCTATGGGGGTAGGGGGTGAGCAGTTCTTC.

V and J are TRBV30 and TRBJ1-1, with D hard to call. V shed 1 base and J shed 6 bases, with 18 bases lying between them. This CDR3 has 15 residues. Germline CDR1 is GTSNPN and CDR2 is SVGIG (reference sequence). The CDR3 DNA follows: TGTGCCTGGAGTGCAGGTCAGCGATACAGCGCTGAAGCTTTCTTT. It encodes CAWSAGQRYSAEAFF.

This clonotype was seen more than once but under ten times. The chain combines TRBV14 with TRBJ2-1; D unresolved. Looked up from germline, CDR1 is SGHDN and CDR2 is FVKESK. The CDR3 loop spans 12 amino acids. Trimming took 3 bases from V and 9 from J, leaving 9 bases between them. The CDR3 DNA sequence: TGTGCCAGCAGCCAGGTCTTTGGTGAGCAGTTCTTC. Translating it yields CASSQVFGEQFF.

This clonotype appeared a few times. Here the CDR3 reads CASSPLSGGQGLGYTF. DNA of the CDR3: TGTGCCAGCAGCCCACTAAGCGGGGGACAGGGTCTCGGCTACACCTTC. The V call is TRBV11-2, the J call TRBJ1-2, with 9 positions matching TRBD1. Unmatched junction bases numbered 15, after V lost 5 bases and J lost 8 bases. This CDR3 contains 16 residues. Per germline, CDR1 SGHAT and CDR2 FQNNGV.

Ten or more counts support this clonotype. The chain carries TRBV12-3 or TRBV12-4 and TRBJ2-2; a possible D gene is TRBD1 (6 bases). The CDR3 contains 15 residues. Trimming took off 3 bases at V and 3 bases at J, with 11 bases between the two ends. The CDR3 loop is CASSFSTGYTGELFF. The CDR3 region has the DNA TGTGCCAGCAGTTTTTCAACAGGGTACACCGGGGAGCTGTTTTTT.

The chain employs TRBV5-1 and TRBJ1-5; 7 nucleotides align to TRBD1. Germline CDR1 is SGHRS and CDR2 is YFSETQ. The CDR3 extends over 14 amino acids. V shed 4 bases and J 5 bases; nucleotides not matched to a gene: 6. The CDR3 nucleotides are TGCGCCAGCAGCCCCCGACAGGGAGATCAGCCCCAGCATTTT. It yields the protein CASSPRQGDQPQHF.

The chain has TRBV7-9 and TRBJ2-5; TRBD2 might be the D (6 bases). Looked up from germline, CDR1 is SEHNR and CDR2 is FQNEAQ (reference sequence). Trimming stripped 2 bases from V and 2 bases from J, with 21 bases between. The CDR3 loop spans 18 amino acids. This chain's CDR3 is CASSLTTHREYKQETQYF. The CDR3 coding sequence is TGTGCCAGCAGCTTAACTACACACCGGGAGTACAAACAAGAGACCCAGTACTTC.

Notes on this clonotype: The junction does not match germline at one end; this may be a read error. V gene TRBV10-3 combines with J gene TRBJ1-6, with a possible D match to TRBD1 (6 bases). The CDR3 covers 15 residues. Germline CDR1 reads ENHRY; CDR2 reads SYGVKD. CDR3 nucleotide sequence: TGTGCAATCAGTGCCGGAAAGGGGGATAATTCACCCCTCCACTTT. This codes for CAISAGKGDNSPLHF.

This clonotype was detected only a few times. This chain links TRBV11-2 with TRBJ2-5; 7 bases fit TRBD1. Germline CDR1 SGHAT, CDR2 FQNNGV. V lost 2 bases to trimming and J lost 5 bases; unmatched junction nucleotides: 11. This CDR3 comprises 16 residues. The CDR3 spells CASSLLSTGAGETQYF. The CDR3 nucleotides are TGTGCCAGCAGCTTACTGTCCACAGGGGCCGGGGAGACCCAGTACTTC.

The table lists this clonotype with many counts. The genes are TRBV4-3 and TRBJ2-6; no firm D call. Germline CDR1 is LGHNA and CDR2 is YSLEER. The V end lost 0 bases, the J end lost 2 bases, and 8 bases lay between the germline ends. The CDR3 runs 16 residues. DNA for the CDR3: TGCGCCAGCAGCCAAGATCCGGCAGCTGGGGCCAACGTCCTGACTTTC. This sequence encodes CASSQDPAAGANVLTF.

The sample holds many counts of this clonotype. The rearrangement uses TRBV12-3 or TRBV12-4 and TRBJ2-5, with TRBD1 identical over 7 bases. V lost 5 bases and J lost 5; bases outside the gene matches: 8. The CDR3 runs 14 residues. This chain's CDR3 is CASSLSDRRETQYF. DNA for the CDR3: TGTGCCAGCAGTCTCTCGGACAGGAGGGAGACCCAGTACTTC.

The chain employs TRBV29-1 and TRBJ2-5, with D possibly TRBD2 on 7 matching bases. The V gene's germline CDR1 is SQVTM and CDR2 ANQGSEA. Trimming left V 8 bases short and J 5 bases short, with 15 bases between. CDR3 length equals 12 residues. The CDR3 here is CSTSGGLETQYF. The DNA for the CDR3 is TGCAGCACCTCGGGGGGCCTGGAGACCCAGTACTTC.